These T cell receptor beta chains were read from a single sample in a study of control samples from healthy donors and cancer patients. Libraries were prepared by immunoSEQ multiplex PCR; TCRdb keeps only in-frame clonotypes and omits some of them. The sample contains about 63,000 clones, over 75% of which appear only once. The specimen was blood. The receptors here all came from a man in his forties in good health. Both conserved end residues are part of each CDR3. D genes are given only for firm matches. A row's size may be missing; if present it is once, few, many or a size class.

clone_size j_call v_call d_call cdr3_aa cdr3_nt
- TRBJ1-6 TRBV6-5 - CASSYSEGPLHF TGTGCCAGCAGTTACTCGGAGGGTCCCCTCCACTTT
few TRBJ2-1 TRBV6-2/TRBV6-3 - CASSYSGLASNEQFF TGTGCCAGCAGTTACTCAGGGCTAGCGAGCAATGAGCAGTTCTTC
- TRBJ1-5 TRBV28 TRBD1 CASSLGGQGWQPQHF TGTGCCAGCAGTTTGGGAGGACAGGGCTGGCAGCCCCAGCATTTT
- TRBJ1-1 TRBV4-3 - CASSQGRLTEAFF TGCGCCAGCAGCCAAGGACGGCTCACTGAAGCTTTCTTT
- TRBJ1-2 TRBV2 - CASRGVANYGYTF TGTGCCAGCAGGGGCGTCGCTAACTATGGCTACACCTTC
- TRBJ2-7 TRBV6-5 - CASSTTGREQYF TGTGCCAGCAGTACCACGGGGCGCGAGCAGTACTTC
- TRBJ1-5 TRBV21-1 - CASSKENPRASNQPQHF TGTGCCAGCAGCAAAGAGAACCCGAGGGCAAGCAATCAGCCCCAGCATTTT
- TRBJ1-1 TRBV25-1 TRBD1 CASRDRDRVSAEAFF TGTGCCAGCAGGGACCGGGACAGGGTTTCGGCTGAAGCTTTCTTT
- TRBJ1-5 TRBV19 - CASTPRMASNQPQHF TGTGCCAGTACCCCCAGGATGGCTAGCAATCAGCCCCAGCATTTT
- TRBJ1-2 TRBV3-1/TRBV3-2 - CASSRGKSANYGYTF TGTGCCAGCAGCCGAGGGAAATCGGCTAACTATGGCTACACCTTC
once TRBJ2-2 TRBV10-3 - CAISEAPGGAGELFF TGTGCCATCAGTGAGGCACCGGGGGGCGCCGGGGAGCTGTTTTTT
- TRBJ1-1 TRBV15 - CATSRDTGNTEAFF TGTGCCACCAGCAGAGATACCGGGAACACTGAAGCTTTCTTT
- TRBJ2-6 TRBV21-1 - CASSNDLRSGQGSSGANVLTF TGTGCCAGCAGCAATGATCTCCGTTCGGGACAGGGTTCCTCTGGGGCCAACGTCCTGACTTTC
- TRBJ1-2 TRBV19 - CASSIYPKGGEDYGYTF TGTGCCAGTAGTATATATCCCAAGGGGGGCGAGGACTATGGCTACACCTTC
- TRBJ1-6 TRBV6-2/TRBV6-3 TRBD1 CASSQGQDYSPLHF TGTGCCAGCAGTCAAGGACAGGATTATTCACCCCTCCACTTT
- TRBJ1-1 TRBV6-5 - CASSRNTEAFF TGTGCCAGCAGTCGTAACACTGAAGCTTTCTTT
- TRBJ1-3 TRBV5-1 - CASSLDSVPGNTIYF TGCGCCAGCAGCTTGGACAGCGTACCTGGAAACACCATATATTTT
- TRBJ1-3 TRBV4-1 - CASSQDRGRDSGNTIYF TGCGCCAGCAGCCAAGATCGGGGTAGGGACTCTGGAAACACCATATATTTT
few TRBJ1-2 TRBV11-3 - CASSTGTYGYTF TGTGCCAGCAGCACAGGGACCTATGGCTACACCTTC
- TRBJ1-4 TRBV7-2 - CASSETGGKIGKLFF TGTGCCAGCAGCGAAACGGGGGGTAAAATTGGAAAACTGTTTTTT
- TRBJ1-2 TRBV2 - CASREGTNTNYGYTF TGTGCCAGCAGGGAAGGGACAAACACTAACTATGGCTACACCTTC
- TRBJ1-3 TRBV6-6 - CASITPNRGSGNTIYF TGTGCCAGCATCACCCCAAACAGAGGGTCAGGAAACACCATATATTTT
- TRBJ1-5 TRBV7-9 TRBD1 CASQSGTEINQPQHF TGTGCCAGTCAATCCGGGACAGAAATCAATCAGCCCCAGCATTTT
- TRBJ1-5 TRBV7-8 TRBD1 CASSIQGAQESNQPQHF TGTGCCAGTTCAATTCAGGGGGCGCAGGAAAGCAATCAGCCCCAGCATTTT
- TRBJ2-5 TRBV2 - CASSEAGRSGETQYF TGTGCCAGCAGTGAAGCTGGGCGGTCCGGGGAGACCCAGTACTTC
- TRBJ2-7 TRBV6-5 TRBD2 CATSGGVGYEQYF TGTGCCACCTCGGGGGGGGTTGGATACGAGCAGTACTTC